This TCR beta chain came from a study of blood T cell repertoires in COVID-19. Across the study: COVID-19 samples, acute and convalescent, were from the United States, Italy and Spain. Sources were T cells, B-cell-depleted T cells, or PBMCs; the material itself was cDNA or gDNA.

This CDR3 comprises 13 residues. Between the trimmed V and J ends, which lost 2 bases and 7 bases, there was a span of 14 bases. Germline assignment: CDR1 GTSNPN and CDR2 SVGIG (reference sequence). Authors' data handling: Amplification of reference gene primers provided the estimated nucleated cell counts. Measured with immunoSEQ multiplex PCR; TCRdb has only the in-frame clones, and not every one. The DNA was the basis for D and trimming; V, J and clone size are from that table. The sample includes tens of thousands of clones, 80% to 90% of them seen just once. The receptor was isolated from a woman aged 50 to 60 with active COVID-19. J is TRBJ1-1 and V is TRBV30, with a tentative D call TRBD1 (5 bases). Sequencing was performed on peripheral blood. The CDR3 DNA is TGTGCCTGGAGTTACCCGGGGGTTGGTGAAGCTTTCTTT. Translation gives CAWSYPGVGEAFF.